The sequence of this T cell receptor (beta chain) was determined in a study of blood T cell repertoires in COVID-19. Study overall: Sites across the United States, Italy and Spain contributed samples from acute and convalescent COVID-19.

Germline V gene sequence: CDR1 SNHLY, CDR2 FYNNEI. The J segment lost 7 bases and the V segment lost 4 bases, leaving 12 bases of the junction unmatched. The length of the CDR3 is 17 residues. TCRdb keeps only in-frame clones here, not all; method: immunoSEQ multiplex PCR. The top ten clones hold under 3% of a sample with approximately 200,000 clones, roughly nine tenths of them seen once. The rearrangement links TRBV2 to TRBJ1-6; TRBD1 matches 8 bases. The source is a woman aged 40 to 55 with acute COVID-19. Sequencing was done on a sample of PBMCs or T cells enriched from blood (not recorded which). The CDR3 loop reads CASSGPSTGVGNSPLHF. The CDR3 DNA is TGTGCCAGCAGTGGACCTTCGACAGGGGTGGGGAATTCACCCCTCCACTTT.